This T cell receptor (beta chain) was captured in a study of CD8+ T cells in alopecia areata. The study, taken as a whole, reports: It was lesional scalp, especially alopecia totalis/universalis, that showed higher clonality than normal scalp.

Treatment noted: oral pan-JAK inhibitor, 5-10 mg twice daily. The V gene's germline CDR1 is SGDLS and CDR2 YYNGEE. This CDR3 has 14 amino acids. V was clipped by 7 bases and J by 4 bases; unmatched bases: 7. Investigators isolated RNA and reverse transcribed it into cDNA to act as the sequencing template. Profiling relied on immunoSEQ multiplex PCR, and the TCRdb table lists in-frame clones only, not all of them. The sample lists 35,000 to 45,000 clones; just under 95% were seen once. This clone was found once. As yet, its antigen is unknown. The source of this sequence is a human donor with alopecia areata. Source: CD8+ T cells sorted from blood, taken at week 24, from a patient treated with tofacitinib. The chain employs TRBV9 and TRBJ2-1; 8 bases match TRBD2. The CDR3 nucleotides are TGTGCCAGCCGCCCGGGAGGGGTATACAATGAGCAGTTCTTC. Protein sequence: CASRPGGVYNEQFF.